Listed below are T cell receptor beta chains from one sample, sequenced in a study of CD8+CD57+ T cells in acquired aplastic anemia. TCRdb passed the reads through MiXCR, listing each CDR3 protein once. In the table there are 200,000 to 250,000 distinct CDR3 sequences, around 50% of which are singletons. The sequenced material came from sorted CD4+, CD8+, or CD8+CD57+ T cells (not recorded which) from PBMCs. These receptors all come from a human donor with aplastic anemia. The conserved cysteine and the conserved F or W are not part of the CDR3 here.

TRBV2,TRBJ1-6,ASRGGVYNSPLH
TRBV9,TRBJ1-2,ASSVDGASSYSYT
TRBV11-2,TRBJ1-5,ASSYYRDYSNQPQH
TRBV24-1,TRBJ2-1,ATSDPRQGREQF
TRBV29-1,TRBJ1-1,SAHRVNTEAF
TRBV20-1,TRBJ2-1,SATDTDNEQF
TRBV24-1,TRBJ2-1,ATSDPTGTSATNEQF
TRBV12-5,TRBJ1-5,ASGLVLVPRDRGNQPQH
TRBV11-2,TRBJ2-2,ASSSYSAGELF
TRBV20-1,TRBJ1-1,SARKVNTEAF
TRBV7-8,TRBJ1-1,ASSSDRSTEAF
TRBV19,TRBJ1-4,ASMWDRGPGELF
TRBV7-2,TRBJ1-1,ASSPGGGSKPAF
TRBV3-1,TRBJ1-2,ASSQPNTVYGYT
TRBV5-8,TRBJ2-3,ASSLALSTSGAEDTQY
TRBV7-9,TRBJ2-5,ASSPRLAELQETQY
TRBV7-9,TRBJ2-3,ASTDGGGTDTQY
TRBV15,TRBJ1-1,ATSSRISGSTEAF
TRBV15,.,ATGTGTMAETQY
TRBV7-3,TRBJ1-1,ASSLTGQNEAF
TRBV10-3,TRBJ2-3,ATNPGTDTDTQY
TRBV12-3/TRBV12-4,TRBJ2-7,ASGGLEQY
TRBV2,TRBJ2-7,ANKGVSYEQY
TRBV13,TRBJ1-2,ASSGITGSGYGYT
TRBV29-1,TRBJ2-1,SVTRETGPYNEQF
TRBV7-3,TRBJ2-5,ASSLEGGGAWETQY
TRBV20-1,TRBJ2-3,SAAALVSGSTDTQY